This T cell receptor beta chain is from a study of blood T cell repertoires in COVID-19. On the study more broadly: Sites across the United States, Italy and Spain contributed samples from acute and convalescent COVID-19. PBMCs, B-cell-depleted T cells, or T cells were the source of the cDNA or gDNA that made up the material.

The ends were cut back, 7 bases at V and 9 bases at J, with 13 bases in the middle. The CDR3 covers 12 residues. Germline CDR1 and CDR2: SNHLY and FYNNEI. Original processing notes: Scientists estimated how many nucleated cells there were by amplifying reference gene primers. Generated by immunoSEQ multiplex PCR, the TCRdb table keeps only in-frame clones and is missing some. V and J calls and clone size follow that table, whereas D and trimming were derived from the DNA. The sample has approximately 300,000 clones, 90% to 95% seen once; the top ten hold roughly 3.9%. Cohorts were based on clinical histories the participants reported.

Input material: PBMCs or T cells enriched from blood (not recorded which). The clonotype originates from a woman aged 25 to 39 who had been exposed to COVID-19. The chain is built from TRBV2 and TRBJ1-5; D remains unclear. CDR3 nucleotides: TGTGCCAGCACGGCGGAGGCTGGGCCCCAGCATTTT. Amino acids: CASTAEAGPQHF.